The 28 T cell receptor beta chains below come from one sample, sequenced in a study of cytomegalovirus exposure and HLA in healthy donors. The PCR employed 60 Vbeta primers together with 13 Jbeta primers. The table came from immunoSEQ multiplex PCR; TCRdb's copy has only in-frame clones and leaves some out. This repertoire shows about 180,000 clones, 77% found once; its top ten account for around 3.4%. Sequencing was performed on PBMCs. The source is a woman aged 55-70 years in good health and CMV-seropositive.

The rearrangement joins TRBV30 to TRBJ1-3; the D is unclear. The CDR3 length is 13 residues. V gave up 0 bases and J gave up 3 bases, with 6 bases separating them. Germline lookup yields CDR1 GTSNPN and CDR2 SVGIG (reference sequence). The CDR3, as DNA: TGTGCCTGGAGTGTAGATAGTGGAAACACCATATATTTT. It is translated as CAWSVDSGNTIYF.

There are a few counts of this clone. The chain recombines TRBV28 with TRBJ1-2, with D unresolved. Between the trimmed V and J ends, which lost 2 bases and 7 bases, there was a span of 17 bases. The CDR3 sequence is 15 residues long. Germline V CDR1 and CDR2: MDHEN, SYDVKM. This chain's CDR3 is CASSLPDWGPRGYTF. The CDR3, as DNA: TGTGCCAGCAGTTTACCGGACTGGGGTCCTCGTGGCTACACCTTC.

The chain has TRBV7-2 and TRBJ1-3; no definite D call. CDR3 size: 15 residues. V lost 2 bases to trimming and J lost 0 bases, with 8 bases between them. Germline CDR1 SGHTA, CDR2 FQGNSA. The CDR3 region has the DNA TGTGCCAGCAGCTTATCACAGAACTCTGGAAACACCATATATTTT. Translating gives CASSLSQNSGNTIYF.

V is TRBV6-1 and J is TRBJ1-1, with TRBD1 matching over 7 bases. With 3 bases clipped from V and 9 bases from J, the junction kept 10 bases outside the gene matches. The V gene's germline CDR1 is MNHNS and CDR2 SASEGT. The CDR3 has 14 amino acids. The CDR3 is CASSERKGQAKAFF. The CDR3 DNA reads TGTGCCAGCAGTGAGCGGAAAGGACAGGCTAAAGCTTTCTTT.

The chain has TRBV2 and TRBJ2-3, with 14 bases aligning to TRBD2. J gave up 4 bases and V 4 bases, and 4 bases lay outside the gene matches. CDR3 length: 16 amino acids. The germline V gene encodes CDR1 SNHLY and CDR2 FYNNEI. The CDR3 coding sequence is TGTGCCAGCAGTGCCGAGACTAGCGGGGGGGCAGATACGCAGTATTTT. It codes for CASSAETSGGADTQYF.

The J gene is TRBJ1-2, the V gene TRBV2, with 7 positions matching TRBD1. V shed 6 bases, J shed 4 bases, and the junction held 14 bases outside the gene matches. Germline loops: CDR1 SNHLY, CDR2 FYNNEI. The CDR3 runs to 16 residues. This CDR3 is CASRIGQAVVSYGYTF. CDR3 DNA: TGTGCCAGCAGGATAGGACAGGCTGTCGTCTCCTATGGCTACACCTTC.

The rearrangement uses TRBV15 and TRBJ2-5, with D unclear. Per the germline V gene, CDR1 is LNHNV and CDR2 is YYDKDF (reference sequence). V was trimmed by 0 bases and J by 2 bases, leaving 10 bases between them. This CDR3 comprises 15 residues. DNA of the CDR3: TGTGCCACCAGCAGAGATTACGCGAGTCAAGAGACCCAGTACTTC. This encodes CATSRDYASQETQYF. The variable domain in full, completed from reference TRBV15 and TRBJ2-5, reads DAMVIQNPRYQVTQFGKPVTLSCSQTLNHNVMYWYQQKSSQAPKLLFHYYDKDFNNEADTPDNFQSRRPNTSFCFLDIRSPGLGDTAMYLCATSRDYASQETQYFGPGTRLLVL.

The chain couples TRBV29-1 to TRBJ1-5; 7 bases are shared with TRBD1. This CDR3 spans 13 amino acids. CDR1 SQVTM and CDR2 ANQGSEA come from the germline V gene. Trimming cost V 6 bases and J 1 base; bases outside gene matches: 3. CDR3 DNA: TGCAGCGTGGAACAGGGGAGCAATCAGCCCCAGCATTTT. It encodes CSVEQGSNQPQHF.

V usage is TRBV7-8 and J usage is TRBJ1-1; D gene uncertain. This CDR3 spans 13 amino acids. Trimming took off 3 bases at V and 5 bases at J, with 10 bases between the two ends. The germline V gene has CDR1 SGHVS and CDR2 FQNEAQ. CDR3 in DNA: TGTGCCAGCAGCTTGAATGCGGGGACTGAAGCTTTCTTT. It specifies CASSLNAGTEAFF.

The V call is TRBV5-6, the J call TRBJ1-2; 11 bases agree with TRBD1. The germline gives CDR1 SGHDT, CDR2 YYEEEE. The length of the CDR3 is 13 residues. V lost 4 bases and J lost 7; bases outside the gene matches: 3. CDR3 nucleotide sequence: TGTGCCAGCAGCGCCGGGACAGGGGGTGGCTACACCTTC. Protein: CASSAGTGGGYTF. Based on the CDR3 plus reference TRBV5-6 and TRBJ1-2, the full variable domain is DAGVTQSPTHLIKTRGQQVTLRCSPKSGHDTVSWYQQALGQGPQFIFQYYEEEERQRGNFPDRFSGHQFPNYSSELNVNALLLGDSALYLCASSAGTGGGYTFGSGTRLTVV.

This rearrangement joins TRBV6-5 to TRBJ1-3; possible D gene TRBD1, 6 bases. Trimming shortened V by 2 bases and J by 0 bases, and 11 bases separated the two germline ends. This CDR3 region has 16 residues. CDR1 and CDR2 from the germline V gene are MNHEY and SVGAGI. CDR3 protein: CASSYQGPSSGNTIYF. Here the CDR3 DNA reads TGTGCCAGCAGTTACCAGGGGCCTAGCTCTGGAAACACCATATATTTT.

V and J are TRBV5-1 and TRBJ2-1; 13 nucleotides align to TRBD2. V lost 2 bases and J lost 9; bases outside the gene matches: 5. Per the germline V gene, CDR1 is SGHRS and CDR2 is YFSETQ. The CDR3 has 15 residues. CDR3 residues: CASSLGLAGDAEQFF. The CDR3 DNA reads as TGCGCCAGCAGCTTAGGACTAGCGGGAGACGCTGAGCAGTTCTTC.

J is TRBJ1-5 and V is TRBV27, with D tentatively TRBD1 (6 bases). Germline V gives CDR1 MNHEY, CDR2 SMNVEV (reference sequence). The CDR3 runs to 14 residues. The V gene lost 4 bases and the J gene lost 5 bases, with 12 bases spanning the gap. In nucleotides, the CDR3 is TGTGCCAGCAGTTCCACAGGGCCGCATCAGCCCCAGCATTTT. Amino acid sequence: CASSSTGPHQPQHF.

This chain connects TRBV5-1 to TRBJ1-2, with a weak D call TRBD1 (5 bases). The V end was cut by 0 bases, the J end by 8 bases, with 23 bases between. This CDR3 comprises 17 residues. Germline assignment: CDR1 SGHRS and CDR2 YFSETQ. In DNA, the CDR3 is TGCGCCAGCAGCTTGGGAACCCTCGGAACCGATAAGGGGGGCTACACCTTC. Residues: CASSLGTLGTDKGGYTF.

This clone came up once. The chain has TRBV6-5 and TRBJ2-7; 8 bases agree with TRBD1. The CDR3 is 15 residues long. V shed 2 bases, J shed 4 bases, and the junction held 7 bases outside the gene matches. Germline loops: CDR1 MNHEY, CDR2 SVGAGI. The DNA for the CDR3 is TGTGCCAGCAGTTACCCCTTGACAGGGGCGTACGAGCAGTACTTC. It yields the protein CASSYPLTGAYEQYF.

The chain employs TRBV27 and TRBJ1-2; no reliable D call. With 3 bases removed from V and 5 bases from J, the gap between germline ends came to 10 bases. This CDR3 spans 13 amino acids. From germline, CDR1 is MNHEY and CDR2 SMNVEV (reference sequence). CDR3 bases: TGTGCCAGCAGTTTGTCCCGGTGGTATGGCTACACCTTC. Amino acids: CASSLSRWYGYTF.

The V call is TRBV6-5, the J call TRBJ2-7; the match to TRBD2 covers 13 bases. Trimming took 5 bases from V and 4 from J; bases not matched to a gene: 5. Looked up from germline, CDR1 is MNHEY and CDR2 is SVGAGI. The CDR3 totals 15 residues. CDR3 sequence: CASSRGLAGAYEQYF. CDR3 in DNA: TGTGCCAGCAGTAGAGGACTAGCGGGGGCTTACGAGCAGTACTTC.

This sequence joins TRBV6-1 and TRBJ2-3; 10 nucleotides align to TRBD2. Germline loops: CDR1 MNHNS, CDR2 SASEGT. The CDR3 totals 14 residues. V shed 4 bases, J shed 4 bases, and the junction held 2 bases outside the gene matches. Here the CDR3 DNA reads TGTGCCAGCAGTGGTAGCGGGAGGTCAGATACGCAGTATTTT. The encoded protein is CASSGSGRSDTQYF.

This clone appeared a few times. J is TRBJ1-2 and V is TRBV12-5, with D possibly matching TRBD1 (5 bases). With 7 bases removed from V and 6 bases from J, the gap between germline ends came to 15 bases. Looked up from germline, CDR1 is LGHNT and CDR2 is FRNRAP. The CDR3 is 13 amino acids. The CDR3 DNA sequence: TGTGCTAGTGCCTCAACAGGTCAGCATGGCTACACCTTC. This encodes CASASTGQHGYTF.

The CDR3 loop reads CASRDSLYEQYF. The CDR3 DNA is TGTGCCAGCAGGGACAGCCTCTACGAGCAGTACTTC. This chain connects TRBV25-1 to TRBJ2-7; D is perhaps TRBD1 (6 bases). CDR3 size: 12 residues. Trimming removed 6 bases at V and 3 bases at J, with 9 bases between. Germline V lookup: CDR1 MGHDK, CDR2 SYGVNS.

The CDR3 DNA reads as TGCGCCAGCAGCTGGGGACAGGGGGGGGAGACCCAGTACTTC. Amino acid sequence: CASSWGQGGETQYF. The rearrangement uses TRBV5-1 and TRBJ2-5; 11 bases fit TRBD1. The CDR3 totals 14 residues. The J segment lost 5 bases and the V segment lost 3 bases, leaving 3 bases of the junction unmatched. In germline, CDR1 is SGHRS, CDR2 YFSETQ.

The genes are TRBV9 and TRBJ2-7; the D is unclear. This CDR3 region has 15 residues. V was trimmed by 4 bases and J by 2 bases, leaving 16 bases between them. From germline, CDR1 is SGDLS and CDR2 YYNGEE. The CDR3 loop is CASSLGYQQTYEQYF. The DNA of the CDR3 is TGTGCCAGCAGCTTAGGTTACCAACAGACCTACGAGCAGTACTTC.

The J gene is TRBJ2-2, the V gene TRBV11-3; D is undetermined. This CDR3 is 15 amino acids long. From germline, CDR1 is SGHNT and CDR2 YENEEA. Trimming took off 1 base at V and 1 base at J, with 7 bases between the two ends. CDR3: CASSLAAENTGELFF. DNA of the CDR3: TGTGCCAGCAGCTTAGCGGCGGAGAACACCGGGGAGCTGTTTTTT. Supplemented by reference TRBV11-3 and TRBJ2-2, the full variable domain reads EAGVVQSPRYKIIEKKQPVAFWCNPISGHNTLYWYLQNLGQGPELLIRYENEEAVDDSQLPKDRFSAERLKGVDSTLKIQPAELGDSAVYLCASSLAAENTGELFFGEGSRLTVL.

V gene TRBV10-2 combines with J gene TRBJ2-7; 9 nucleotides line up with TRBD1. The trim removed 4 bases at V and 5 bases at J, leaving 6 bases unmatched. The germline V gene encodes CDR1 WSHSY and CDR2 SAAADI. The CDR3 has 14 residues. In nucleotides, the CDR3 is TGCGCCAGCAGTGGGACAGGGGTAGTACACGAGCAGTACTTC. Its protein product is CASSGTGVVHEQYF.

This clone was observed a few times. V gene TRBV30 combines with J gene TRBJ2-7, with 11 nucleotides matching TRBD2. Germline CDR1 reads GTSNPN; CDR2 reads SVGIG (reference sequence). V dropped 0 bases and J dropped 0; count of bases not matched to a gene: 7. The length of the CDR3 is 17 residues. CDR3 sequence: CAWSVRLAGSASYEQYF. The CDR3 DNA sequence: TGTGCCTGGAGTGTACGACTAGCGGGGTCGGCCTCCTACGAGCAGTACTTC. Complete variable domain (other parts from reference TRBV30 and TRBJ2-7): SQTIHQWPATLVQPVGSPLSLECTVEGTSNPNLYWYRQAAGRGLQLLFYSVGIGQISSEVPQNLSASRPQDRQFILSSKKLLLSDSGFYLCAWSVRLAGSASYEQYFGPGTRLTVT.

V gene TRBV6-1 combines with J gene TRBJ2-5; TRBD1 might be the D (5 bases). CDR1 and CDR2 (germline): MNHNS, SASEGT. The V end lost 5 bases, the J end lost 6 bases, and 19 bases lay between the germline ends. The CDR3 sequence is 15 residues long. The CDR3 region is CASSPTRVGAKTQYF. CDR3 sequence (DNA): TGTGCCAGCAGTCCTACCCGGGTTGGGGCGAAGACCCAGTACTTC.

A single count supports this clone. The rearrangement links TRBV11-2 to TRBJ2-2; perhaps TRBD2 as D (6 bases). The CDR3 has 14 amino acids. Germline lookup yields CDR1 SGHAT and CDR2 FQNNGV. The ends were cut back, 2 bases at V and 6 bases at J, with 10 bases in the middle. DNA for the CDR3: TGTGCCAGCAGCTTAAGCCCGGGAGCCGGGGAGCTGTTTTTT. Amino acids: CASSLSPGAGELFF.

This chain joins TRBV5-4 and TRBJ2-7; D may be TRBD1 (6 bases). The CDR3 totals 13 residues. CDR1 and CDR2 (germline): SGHNT, YYREEE (reference sequence). V lost 3 bases, J lost 7 bases, and 14 bases lay in between. Here the CDR3 DNA reads TGTGCCAGCAGCTCATACAGGGTCGGAGAGCAGTACTTC. Protein sequence: CASSSYRVGEQYF.